Following are 17 T cell receptor beta chains from one sample sequenced in a study of T cells after yellow fever vaccination. From the 5' RACE reads, TCRdb called clonotypes with MiXCR, one entry per CDR3 protein. Of around 400,000 distinct CDR3 sequences listed, roughly 11% were seen once; the top ten hold roughly 18%. The starting material was PBMCs, obtained on the day of the first yellow fever vaccination. The receptor source for this set is a man between 18 and 35 years old who received the YFV17D yellow fever vaccine.

The rearrangement joins TRBV10-2 to TRBJ1-5; D ambiguous. V lost 6 bases and J 8 bases, leaving 20 bases between the germline ends. CDR1 is WSHSY, CDR2 SAAADI, per germline. This CDR3 has 15 residues. DNA of the CDR3: TGCGCCAGCAGGGAAGGCAATTGGGTAGGTGAGCCCCAGCATTTT. This gives the protein CASREGNWVGEPQHF.

This clonotype was counted a few times. The chain employs TRBV5-4 and TRBJ2-2, with TRBD1 matching 7 bases. The germline V gene encodes CDR1 SGHNT and CDR2 YYREEE (reference sequence). This CDR3 region has 19 residues. J was trimmed by 0 bases and V by 1 base; bases with no gene match: 12. CDR3 amino acids: CASSLIDRRGISNTGELFF. Written as DNA, the CDR3 is TGTGCCAGCAGCTTGATAGATCGCAGGGGGATTTCGAACACCGGGGAGCTGTTTTTT.

This clonotype was seen only a few times. V and J are TRBV5-1 and TRBJ2-7; TRBD1 matches at 7 bases. Germline V gene data show CDR1 as SGHRS and CDR2 as YFSETQ. This CDR3 has 15 residues. Trimming removed 1 base from V and 0 bases from J; junction bases left unmatched: 4. DNA for the CDR3: TGCGCCAGCAGCTTGAGCAGGGACAGCTCCTACGAGCAGTACTTC. It yields the protein CASSLSRDSSYEQYF.

This clonotype was detected only a few times. The chain recombines TRBV7-3 with TRBJ2-1; possible D gene TRBD2, 6 bases. The CDR3 is 15 amino acids. Trimming stripped 3 bases from V and 7 bases from J, with 16 bases between. CDR1 SGHTA and CDR2 FQGTGA come from the germline V gene. The CDR3 is CASSFNGEVINEQFF. DNA for the CDR3: TGTGCCAGCAGCTTCAACGGGGAGGTTATAAATGAGCAGTTCTTC.

The table lists this clonotype with a few counts. CDR3 residues: CASSLGFRGTSGNTIYF. CDR3 bases: TGTGCCAGCAGCTTGGGGTTCCGGGGGACCTCTGGAAACACCATATATTTT. The chain combines TRBV7-2 with TRBJ1-3, with D maybe TRBD1 (5 bases). The CDR3 loop spans 17 amino acids. CDR1 SGHTA and CDR2 FQGNSA come from the germline V gene. Trimming took off 3 bases at V and 0 bases at J, with 15 bases between the two ends.

This clonotype has just a few counts. V gene TRBV5-6 combines with J gene TRBJ2-3; 13 nucleotides line up with TRBD2. V lost 4 bases and J lost 6; bases outside the gene matches: 8. The CDR3 consists of 16 residues. Germline CDR1 is SGHDT and CDR2 is YYEEEE. The CDR3 DNA follows: TGTGCCAGCAGCCTCCGACTAGCGGGGGGACTCGATACGCAGTATTTT. Amino acids: CASSLRLAGGLDTQYF.

The gene calls are TRBV7-9 and TRBJ2-2; 12 bases match TRBD1. This CDR3 is built from 16 residues. Germline assignment: CDR1 SEHNR and CDR2 FQNEAQ (reference sequence). The ends lost 4 bases at V and 7 bases at J; junction bases unmatched: 7. CDR3 region: CASSSGDRGRIGELFF. In nucleotides, the CDR3 is TGTGCCAGCAGCTCCGGGGACAGGGGGCGCATCGGGGAGCTGTTTTTT.

This clonotype was counted only a few times. The rearrangement joins TRBV20-1 to TRBJ2-7; TRBD2 aligns across 8 bases. Germline V gene sequence: CDR1 DFQATT, CDR2 SNEGSKA (reference sequence). V shed 6 bases and J 2 bases; nucleotides not matched to a gene: 3. The CDR3 sequence is 12 residues long. CDR3 residues: CSATSAAYEQYF. The CDR3 nucleotides read TGCAGTGCGACTAGCGCCGCCTACGAGCAGTACTTC.

This chain links TRBV24-1 with TRBJ2-3, with a possible D match to TRBD2 (5 bases). Deletions cut 6 bases from V and 4 bases from J, with 13 bases between. Germline loops: CDR1 KGHDR, CDR2 SFDVKD. The CDR3 covers 14 residues. The CDR3 sequence is CATSTSGESDTQYF. The CDR3 DNA reads as TGTGCCACCAGTACCTCCGGGGAGTCAGATACGCAGTATTTT.

Only a few counts were recorded for this clonotype. J is TRBJ2-2 and V is TRBV21-1. TRBV21-1 is given as a pseudogene. The CDR3 contains 10 residues. CDR3 in amino acids: CATNTGELFF. In DNA form, the CDR3 reads TGTGCCACCAACACCGGGGAGCTGTTTTTT.

This clonotype was counted many times. CDR3 protein: CASRGDRGNQPQHF. CDR3 coding DNA: TGTGCCAGCAGGGGGGACAGAGGGAATCAGCCCCAGCATTTT. This chain links TRBV28 with TRBJ1-5, with 7 nucleotides matching TRBD1. Germline assignment: CDR1 MDHEN and CDR2 SYDVKM. CDR3 length: 14 amino acids. V was pared by 6 bases and J by 4 bases, with 6 bases of the junction left unmatched.

This clonotype occurred a few times. This chain uses TRBV7-9 with TRBJ2-3; 8 positions match TRBD1. The V segment lost 4 bases and the J segment 5 bases; nucleotides outside the gene matches: 11. The germline CDR1 and CDR2 sequences are SEHNR and FQNEAQ (reference sequence). The CDR3 loop spans 16 amino acids. The CDR3 protein is CASSSRGRGTGDTQYF. As DNA, the CDR3 is TGTGCCAGCAGCTCTAGGGGCAGGGGGACAGGAGATACGCAGTATTTT. The variable domain in full, completed from reference TRBV7-9 and TRBJ2-3, reads DTGVSQNPRHKITKRGQNVTFRCDPISEHNRLYWYRQTLGQGPEFLTYFQNEAQLEKSRLLSDRFSAERPKGSFSTLEIQRTEQGDSAMYLCASSSRGRGTGDTQYFGPGTRLTVL.

The table lists this clonotype with a few counts. The DNA of the CDR3 is TGTGCCAGCAGTTTTTGGGAAGGTCAGCCCCAGCATTTT. Protein product: CASSFWEGQPQHF. This sequence joins TRBV27 and TRBJ1-5, with D uncertain. CDR1 and CDR2 (germline): MNHEY, SMNVEV (reference sequence). The CDR3 spans 13 residues. Trimming shortened V by 3 bases and J by 6 bases, and 9 bases separated the two germline ends.

The chain links TRBV9 to TRBJ2-1, with 7 positions matching TRBD1. Trimming took 3 bases from V and 1 from J; bases not matched to a gene: 1. The CDR3 length is 14 residues. Germline CDR1 SGDLS, CDR2 YYNGEE. The CDR3 sequence: CASSEQGSYNEQFF. The CDR3 DNA follows: TGTGCCAGCAGCGAACAGGGGTCCTACAATGAGCAGTTCTTC.

This clonotype showed up just a few times. The rearrangement links TRBV5-1 to TRBJ2-1; possible D gene TRBD1, 5 bases. Germline lookup yields CDR1 SGHRS and CDR2 YFSETQ. Trimming shortened V by 6 bases and J by 9 bases, and 13 bases separated the two germline ends. The CDR3 extends over 12 amino acids. CDR3 DNA sequence: TGCGCCAGCAAGACAGCCCAGGGTGAGCAGTTCTTC. Protein product: CASKTAQGEQFF.

In this sample, this clonotype turned up many times. The V gene is TRBV7-9, the J gene TRBJ2-1, with 8 positions matching TRBD1. This CDR3 comprises 17 residues. CDR1 and CDR2 from the germline V gene are SEHNR and FQNEAQ (reference sequence). Losses at the gene ends were 4 bases for V and 0 bases for J; bases not matched to a gene: 8. CDR3 DNA: TGTGCCAGCAGCTCAACAGCGACAGGGGCCTCCTACAATGAGCAGTTCTTC. Translated: CASSSTATGASYNEQFF.

This clonotype was counted once. The rearrangement joins TRBV3-1 to TRBJ2-7; the D is unclear. This CDR3 is 12 amino acids long. Germline loops: CDR1 LGHDT, CDR2 YNNKEL (reference sequence). The CDR3 DNA reads TGTGCCAGCAGCCAAGCTTTTTACGAGAAGTACGTC. It yields the protein CASSQAFYEKYV.